The sequence of this TCR beta chain was determined in a study of CD8+CD57+ T cells in acquired aplastic anemia. Study-wide findings and caveats: Overlap between patients and controls comprised some 31 CD8+ CDR3 sequences.

Sequencing involved patients with CD8+CD57+ cell expansion previously shown by flow cytometry. According to the study, genomic DNA was the template for TCR beta VDJ and CDR3 profiling. TCRdb reprocessed the reads via MiXCR and lists one record per CDR3 protein. The data contain around 50,000 distinct CDR3 sequences, around 57% of them singletons. There are many counts of this clonotype. No antigen is known for it. The CDR3 contains 17 residues. Germline trimming cut 2 bases from V and 5 bases from J; bases unmatched to any gene: 12. Germline CDR1 KGHSY, CDR2 FQNENV. The rearrangement links TRBV16 to TRBJ1-2; the match to TRBD1 covers 9 bases. This clonotype was obtained from a human donor with aplastic anemia. What was sequenced was sorted CD4+, CD8+, or CD8+CD57+ T cells (not recorded which) from PBMCs. The CDR3, as DNA: TGTGCCAGCAGCCAAGGTGGGACAGGGTTTATCGGTTATGGCTACACCTTC. This translates into CASSQGGTGFIGYGYTF. Filled out from reference TRBV16 and TRBJ1-2, the complete variable domain reads GEEVAQTPKHLVRGEGQKAKLYCAPIKGHSYVFWYQQVLKNEFKFLISFQNENVFDETGMPKERFSAKCLPNSPCSLEIQATKLEDSAVYFCASSQGGTGFIGYGYTFGSGTRLTVV.